These T cell receptor beta chains were read from a single sample in a study of shared clonotypes between healthy human individuals. The method was immunoSEQ multiplex PCR; TCRdb's version includes in-frame clones alone and lacks a portion of them. The table shows 2 million to 2.5 million clones, with about 92% occurring only once. The sample consisted of naive CD8+ T cells from PBMCs. The receptor source for this set is a man between 18 and 35 years old in good health. Some clones in this sample may be carry-over from other donors' samples. CDR3s include the opening cysteine and the closing phenylalanine or tryptophan. A D gene is named only where the DNA matches it firmly. The size field is filled for only some rows; it gives once, few, many or a size class.

clone_size: once
v_call: TRBV27
j_call: TRBJ2-7
d_call: TRBD1
cdr3_aa: CASSSLGTGVYEQYF
cdr3_nt: TGTGCCAGCAGTTCTCTCGGGACAGGGGTCTACGAGCAGTACTTC

clone_size: NA
v_call: TRBV7-8
j_call: TRBJ2-2
d_call: TRBD2
cdr3_aa: CASSLGTSGSGELFF
cdr3_nt: TGTGCCAGCAGCTTAGGGACTAGCGGGAGTGGGGAGCTGTTTTTT

clone_size: NA
v_call: TRBV7-8
j_call: TRBJ2-7
d_call: NA
cdr3_aa: CASSGRQSPYEQYF
cdr3_nt: TGTGCCAGCAGCGGGCGACAGAGCCCCTACGAGCAGTACTTC

clone_size: NA
v_call: TRBV5-4
j_call: TRBJ1-2
d_call: TRBD1
cdr3_aa: CASSPGTGDLDYGYTF
cdr3_nt: TGTGCCAGCAGCCCCGGGACAGGGGATTTAGACTATGGCTACACCTTC

clone_size: NA
v_call: TRBV4-3
j_call: TRBJ2-7
d_call: TRBD2
cdr3_aa: CASSPGLAGTYEQYF
cdr3_nt: TGCGCCAGCAGCCCGGGACTAGCGGGGACCTACGAGCAGTACTTC

clone_size: NA
v_call: TRBV6-5
j_call: TRBJ2-1
d_call: NA
cdr3_aa: CAVKSLKPPYNEQFF
cdr3_nt: TGTGCCGTTAAATCCCTTAAGCCTCCCTACAATGAGCAGTTCTTC

clone_size: NA
v_call: TRBV11-2
j_call: TRBJ2-6
d_call: NA
cdr3_aa: CASSQDRSGANVLTF
cdr3_nt: TGTGCCAGCAGCCAGGACCGTTCTGGGGCCAACGTCCTGACTTTC

clone_size: once
v_call: TRBV15
j_call: TRBJ1-1
d_call: NA
cdr3_aa: CATSRGGSNTEAFF
cdr3_nt: TGTGCCACCAGCAGAGGGGGCAGTAACACTGAAGCTTTCTTT

clone_size: NA
v_call: TRBV6-5
j_call: TRBJ2-1
d_call: TRBD2
cdr3_aa: CATAGLAGYNEQFF
cdr3_nt: TGTGCCACCGCGGGACTAGCGGGTTACAATGAGCAGTTCTTC

clone_size: NA
v_call: TRBV28
j_call: TRBJ1-2
d_call: NA
cdr3_aa: CASSFGFLFGYTF
cdr3_nt: TGTGCCAGCAGTTTTGGGTTCCTTTTCGGCTACACCTTC

clone_size: NA
v_call: TRBV19
j_call: TRBJ1-2
d_call: TRBD1
cdr3_aa: CASRDDGTGTNYGYTF
cdr3_nt: TGTGCCAGTCGAGACGACGGGACAGGGACTAACTATGGCTACACCTTC

clone_size: NA
v_call: TRBV27
j_call: TRBJ2-7
d_call: TRBD2
cdr3_aa: CASSGTSVEQYF
cdr3_nt: TGTGCCAGCAGTGGGACTAGCGTTGAGCAGTACTTC

clone_size: few
v_call: TRBV9
j_call: TRBJ1-1
d_call: NA
cdr3_aa: CASSPNEGTEAFF
cdr3_nt: TGTGCCAGCAGCCCCAACGAGGGCACTGAAGCTTTCTTT

clone_size: NA
v_call: TRBV27
j_call: TRBJ2-7
d_call: NA
cdr3_aa: CASSLNGWGSVYEQYF
cdr3_nt: TGTGCCAGCAGTTTAAACGGTTGGGGATCCGTCTACGAGCAGTACTTC

clone_size: NA
v_call: TRBV27
j_call: TRBJ2-7
d_call: NA
cdr3_aa: CASSFRGNSYEQYF
cdr3_nt: TGTGCCAGCAGTTTTCGAGGAAACTCCTACGAGCAGTACTTC

clone_size: NA
v_call: TRBV7-3
j_call: TRBJ2-7
d_call: NA
cdr3_aa: CASSLIGGEMYEQYF
cdr3_nt: TGTGCCAGCAGCTTAATAGGGGGAGAAATGTACGAGCAGTACTTC

clone_size: NA
v_call: TRBV7-9
j_call: TRBJ2-4
d_call: NA
cdr3_aa: CASSLVNGWGNIQYF
cdr3_nt: TGTGCCAGCAGCTTAGTCAATGGCTGGGGAAACATTCAGTACTTC

clone_size: NA
v_call: TRBV6-5
j_call: TRBJ1-4
d_call: NA
cdr3_aa: CASSKTQGLNEKLFF
cdr3_nt: TGTGCCAGCAGTAAGACGCAGGGCCTTAATGAAAAACTGTTTTTT

clone_size: NA
v_call: TRBV7-9
j_call: TRBJ2-5
d_call: NA
cdr3_aa: CASSLWGPHQAQETQYF
cdr3_nt: TGTGCCAGCAGCTTATGGGGCCCGCACCAAGCACAAGAGACCCAGTACTTC

clone_size: NA
v_call: TRBV19
j_call: TRBJ2-7
d_call: NA
cdr3_aa: CASSMSGSSYEQYF
cdr3_nt: TGTGCCAGTAGTATGTCAGGGTCCTCCTACGAGCAGTACTTC

clone_size: NA
v_call: TRBV7-9
j_call: TRBJ2-1
d_call: NA
cdr3_aa: CASSPQGTVMGNEQFF
cdr3_nt: TGTGCCAGCAGCCCCCAAGGGACCGTCATGGGGAATGAGCAGTTCTTC

clone_size: NA
v_call: TRBV11-2
j_call: TRBJ2-2
d_call: TRBD1
cdr3_aa: CASSLGTGSGELFF
cdr3_nt: TGTGCCAGCAGCTTAGGGACAGGGTCCGGGGAGCTGTTTTTT

clone_size: NA
v_call: TRBV6-1
j_call: TRBJ2-7
d_call: NA
cdr3_aa: CATGGYEQYF
cdr3_nt: TGTGCCACCGGGGGCTACGAGCAGTACTTC

clone_size: once
v_call: TRBV6-6
j_call: TRBJ2-3
d_call: TRBD1
cdr3_aa: CASSYGTGVFGDTQYF
cdr3_nt: TGTGCCAGCAGTTACGGGACAGGGGTGTTTGGAGATACGCAGTATTTT

clone_size: NA
v_call: TRBV5-1
j_call: TRBJ2-3
d_call: NA
cdr3_aa: CASRASTDTQYF
cdr3_nt: TGCGCCAGCAGAGCAAGCACAGATACGCAGTATTTT

clone_size: NA
v_call: TRBV18
j_call: TRBJ2-7
d_call: NA
cdr3_aa: CASSLTGTAISYEQYF
cdr3_nt: TGTGCCAGCTCACTTACCGGGACTGCTATCTCCTACGAGCAGTACTTC

clone_size: NA
v_call: TRBV7-9
j_call: TRBJ1-1
d_call: TRBD1
cdr3_aa: CASSPRTGTGWTEAFF
cdr3_nt: TGTGCCAGCAGCCCTCGGACCGGGACAGGGTGGACTGAAGCTTTCTTT

clone_size: NA
v_call: TRBV29-1
j_call: TRBJ2-5
d_call: TRBD2
cdr3_aa: CSVASLGLAGELQETQYF
cdr3_nt: TGCAGCGTTGCATCCCTCGGACTAGCGGGAGAATTGCAAGAGACCCAGTACTTC

clone_size: NA
v_call: TRBV7-9
j_call: TRBJ2-3
d_call: NA
cdr3_aa: CASRHGMGTPGRTQYF
cdr3_nt: TGTGCCAGCAGACACGGGATGGGGACACCCGGGCGCACGCAGTATTTT

clone_size: NA
v_call: TRBV20-1
j_call: TRBJ2-7
d_call: NA
cdr3_aa: CSARDVGEQYF
cdr3_nt: TGCAGTGCTAGAGATGTCGGGGAGCAGTACTTC